This TCR beta chain was captured by sequencing in a study of Ad26.COV2.S vaccination and SARS-CoV-2 variants. Study-level information: The COV1001 Ad26.COV2.S trial arm included the donor.

Sequenced by immunoSEQ multiplex PCR; TCRdb stores in-frame clones only, minus some. The sample holds approximately 460,000 clones, roughly 87% seen once. Sample treatment: approximately 18 received Ad26.COV2.S at low or high dose, single or two shots; about 5 received placebo; per-sample allocation not given. Samples were taken on day 63 after the first vaccine or placebo injection. V lost 6 bases and J 3 bases, leaving 9 bases between the germline ends. The CDR3 has 14 residues. CDR1 and CDR2 from the germline V gene are SNHLY and FYNNEI. The sequences come from peripheral blood, collected in a trial of Ad26.COV2.S vaccine versus placebo. V gene TRBV2 combines with J gene TRBJ2-6; D might be TRBD2 (6 bases). The sequence derives from a person aged 18-60 years who received the Ad26.COV2.S COVID-19 vaccine or a placebo. CDR3 residues: CASSPGGGANVLTF. For the CDR3, the DNA is TGTGCCAGCAGCCCCGGGGGTGGGGCCAACGTCCTGACTTTC.